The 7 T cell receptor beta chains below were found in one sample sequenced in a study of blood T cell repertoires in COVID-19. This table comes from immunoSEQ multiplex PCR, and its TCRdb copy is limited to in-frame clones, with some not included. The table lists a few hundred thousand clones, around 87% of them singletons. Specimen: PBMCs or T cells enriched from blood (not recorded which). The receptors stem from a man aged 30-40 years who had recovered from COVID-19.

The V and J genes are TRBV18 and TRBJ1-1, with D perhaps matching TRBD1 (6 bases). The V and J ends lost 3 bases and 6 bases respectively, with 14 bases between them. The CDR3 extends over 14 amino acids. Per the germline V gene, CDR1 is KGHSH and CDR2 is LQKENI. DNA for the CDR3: TGTGCCAGCTCACCGAGTGAGGGGGTTTCTGAAGCTTTCTTT. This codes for CASSPSEGVSEAFF.

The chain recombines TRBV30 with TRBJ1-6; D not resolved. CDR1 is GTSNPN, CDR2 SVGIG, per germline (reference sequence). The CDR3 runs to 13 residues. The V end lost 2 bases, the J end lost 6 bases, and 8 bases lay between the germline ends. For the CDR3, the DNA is TGTGCCTGGAGTCTGGGAGTTAATTCACCCCTCCACTTT. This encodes CAWSLGVNSPLHF.

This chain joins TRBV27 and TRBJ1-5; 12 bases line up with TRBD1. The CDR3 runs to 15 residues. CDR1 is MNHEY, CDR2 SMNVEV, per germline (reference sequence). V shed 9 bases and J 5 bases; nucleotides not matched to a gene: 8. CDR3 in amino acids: CASSTGTGGYQPQHF. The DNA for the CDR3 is TGTGCCAGTTCAACCGGGACAGGGGGCTATCAGCCCCAGCATTTT.

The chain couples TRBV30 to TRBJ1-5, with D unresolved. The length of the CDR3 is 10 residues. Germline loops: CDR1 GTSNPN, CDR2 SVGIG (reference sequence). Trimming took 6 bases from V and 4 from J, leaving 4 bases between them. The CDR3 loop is CACCNQPQHF. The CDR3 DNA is TGTGCCTGCTGTAATCAGCCCCAGCATTTT.

The CDR3 region has the DNA TGTGCCAGCAGCTTAACGGGGACTAGGTCGCCCGGGGAGCTGTTTTTT. Translating gives CASSLTGTRSPGELFF. The V gene is TRBV7-9, the J gene TRBJ2-2; 8 bases are a match to TRBD2. The CDR3 totals 16 residues. Trimming cost V 2 bases and J 6 bases; bases outside gene matches: 8. Germline V gene lookup returns CDR1 SEHNR and CDR2 FQNEAQ (reference sequence).

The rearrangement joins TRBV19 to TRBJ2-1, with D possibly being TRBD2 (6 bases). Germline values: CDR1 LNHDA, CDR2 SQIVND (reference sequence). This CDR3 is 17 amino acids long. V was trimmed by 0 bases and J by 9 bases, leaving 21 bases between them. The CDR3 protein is CASSIDLGLGGGTEQFF. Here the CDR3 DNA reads TGTGCCAGTAGTATAGATCTGGGGTTGGGGGGAGGTACTGAGCAGTTCTTC. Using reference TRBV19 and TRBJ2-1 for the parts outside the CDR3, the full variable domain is DGGITQSPKYLFRKEGQNVTLSCEQNLNHDAMYWYRQDPGQGLRLIYYSQIVNDFQKGDIAEGYSVSREKKESFPLTVTSAQKNPTAFYLCASSIDLGLGGGTEQFFGPGTRLTVL.

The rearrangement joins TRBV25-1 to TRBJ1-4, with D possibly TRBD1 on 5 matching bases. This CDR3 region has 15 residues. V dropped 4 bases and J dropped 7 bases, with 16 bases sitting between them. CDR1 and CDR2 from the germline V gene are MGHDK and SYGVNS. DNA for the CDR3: TGTGCCAGCAGTGGAGGACGGGGGACGGGTGAAAAACTGTTTTTT. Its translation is CASSGGRGTGEKLFF.